In this sample, the clone carrying this T cell receptor beta chain turned up many times. Using its own MiXCR run on the 5' RACE reads, TCRdb lists one record per CDR3 protein. The sample includes tens of thousands of distinct CDR3 sequences, approximately 10% of them seen just once. Germline V gene lookup returns CDR1 SGHKS and CDR2 YYEKEE (reference sequence). After removal of 4 bases from V and 0 bases from J, the junction contained 5 bases not matched to a gene. There are 16 residues in the CDR3. These data are taken from a study of early T cells in non-severe SARS-CoV-2 infection. J is TRBJ2-4 and V is TRBV5-5; 9 bases fit TRBD1. The TCR sequence derives from an adult who was a healthcare worker with PCR-confirmed SARS-CoV-2 infection or an uninfected control (not recorded which). Sequencing input: whole blood. CDR3: CASSPGQGLAKNIQYF. DNA of the CDR3: TGTGCCAGCAGCCCGGGACAGGGTTTAGCCAAAAACATTCAGTACTTC.